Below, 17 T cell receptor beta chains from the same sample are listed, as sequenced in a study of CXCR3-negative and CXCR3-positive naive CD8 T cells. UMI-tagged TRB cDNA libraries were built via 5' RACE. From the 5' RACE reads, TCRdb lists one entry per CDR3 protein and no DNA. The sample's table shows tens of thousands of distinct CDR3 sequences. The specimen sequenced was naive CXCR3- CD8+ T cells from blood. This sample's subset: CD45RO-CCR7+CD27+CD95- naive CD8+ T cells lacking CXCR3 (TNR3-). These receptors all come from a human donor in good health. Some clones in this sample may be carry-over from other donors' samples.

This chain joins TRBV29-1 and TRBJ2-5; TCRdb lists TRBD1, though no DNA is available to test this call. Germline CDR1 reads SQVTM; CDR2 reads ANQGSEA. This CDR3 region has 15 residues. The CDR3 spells CSVDRLLGGQETQYF.

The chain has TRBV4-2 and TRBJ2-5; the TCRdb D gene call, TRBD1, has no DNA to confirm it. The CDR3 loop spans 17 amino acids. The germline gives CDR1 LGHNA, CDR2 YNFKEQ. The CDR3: CASSQDNTDRGGETQYF.

The CDR3 reads CASSLSTDEQYF. This chain connects TRBV28 to TRBJ2-7. This CDR3 spans 12 amino acids. Germline assignment: CDR1 MDHEN and CDR2 SYDVKM.

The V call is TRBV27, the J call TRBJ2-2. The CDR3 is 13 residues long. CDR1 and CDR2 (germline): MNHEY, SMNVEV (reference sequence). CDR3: CASSFPNTGELFF.

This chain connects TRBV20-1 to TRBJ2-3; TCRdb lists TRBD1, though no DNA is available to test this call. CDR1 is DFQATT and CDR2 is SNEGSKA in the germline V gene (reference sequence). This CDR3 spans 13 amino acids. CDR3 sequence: CSARQGGTDTQYF.

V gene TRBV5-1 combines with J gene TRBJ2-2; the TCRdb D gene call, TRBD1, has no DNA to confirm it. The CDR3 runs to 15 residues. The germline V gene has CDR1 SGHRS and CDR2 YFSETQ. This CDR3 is CASSLIQGLTGELFF.

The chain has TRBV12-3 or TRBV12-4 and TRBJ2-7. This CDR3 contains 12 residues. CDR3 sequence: CASSLVAYEQYF.

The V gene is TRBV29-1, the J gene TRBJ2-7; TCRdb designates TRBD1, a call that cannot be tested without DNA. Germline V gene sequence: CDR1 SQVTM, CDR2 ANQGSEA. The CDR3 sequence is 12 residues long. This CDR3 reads CSVAPDTYEQYF.

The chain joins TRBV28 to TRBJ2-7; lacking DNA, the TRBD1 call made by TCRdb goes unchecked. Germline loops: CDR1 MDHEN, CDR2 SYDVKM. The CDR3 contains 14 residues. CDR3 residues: CASSFQGYSYEQYF.

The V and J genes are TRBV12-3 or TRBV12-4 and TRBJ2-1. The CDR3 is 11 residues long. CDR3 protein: CASSRGNEQFF.

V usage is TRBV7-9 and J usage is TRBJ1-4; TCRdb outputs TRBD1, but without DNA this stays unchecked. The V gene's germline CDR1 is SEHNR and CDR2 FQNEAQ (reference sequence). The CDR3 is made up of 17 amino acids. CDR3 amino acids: CASSSSPGQATNEKLFF.

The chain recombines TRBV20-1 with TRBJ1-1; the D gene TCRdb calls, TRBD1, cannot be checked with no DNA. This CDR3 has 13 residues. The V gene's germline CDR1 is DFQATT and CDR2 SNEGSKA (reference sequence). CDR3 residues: CSAGSDRVVEAFF.

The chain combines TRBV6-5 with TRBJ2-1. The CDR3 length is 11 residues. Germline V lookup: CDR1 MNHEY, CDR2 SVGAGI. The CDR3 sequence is CASRNYNEQFF.

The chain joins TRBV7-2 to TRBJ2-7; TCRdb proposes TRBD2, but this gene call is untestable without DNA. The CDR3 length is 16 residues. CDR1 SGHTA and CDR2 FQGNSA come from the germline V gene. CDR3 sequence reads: CASSSPDRVLRGEQYF.

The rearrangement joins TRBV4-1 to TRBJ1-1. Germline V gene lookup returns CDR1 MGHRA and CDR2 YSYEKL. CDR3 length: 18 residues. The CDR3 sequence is CASSQEVLRVDLNTEAFF.

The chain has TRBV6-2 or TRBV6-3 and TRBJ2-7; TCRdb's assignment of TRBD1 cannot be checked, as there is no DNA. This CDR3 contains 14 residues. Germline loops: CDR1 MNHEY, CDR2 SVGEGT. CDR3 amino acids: CASSYLGHTPEQYF.

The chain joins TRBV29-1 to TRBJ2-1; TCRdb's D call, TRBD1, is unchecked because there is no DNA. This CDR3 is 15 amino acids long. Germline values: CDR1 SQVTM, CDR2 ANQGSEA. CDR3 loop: CSVGGREASYNEQFF.